The 4 T cell receptor beta chains reported below all come from one sample, sequenced in a study of graft-versus-host responses after intestinal transplantation. Assay: immunoSEQ multiplex PCR; the TCRdb copy retains only in-frame clones and omits some. The sample has around 28,000 clones, less than 85% seen once. The sequencing used PBMCs, collected 28 days after intestinal transplant. Source of these receptors: a human patient who received an intestinal transplant, so some T cells may come from the graft donor.

The chain links TRBV6-5 to TRBJ1-4, with TRBD1 as a possible D gene (5 bases). The CDR3 sequence is 15 residues long. The germline V gene has CDR1 MNHEY and CDR2 SVGAGI. V lost 2 bases to trimming and J lost 0 bases, with 7 bases between them. The CDR3 reads CASSYVGATNEKLFF. CDR3 DNA: TGTGCCAGCAGTTACGTAGGGGCAACTAATGAAAAACTGTTTTTT.

The V call is TRBV5-6, the J call TRBJ2-7; no firm D call. CDR1 SGHDT and CDR2 YYEEEE come from the germline V gene. The CDR3 spans 15 residues. Trimming removed 2 bases at V and 4 bases at J, with 16 bases between. The CDR3 sequence: CASSFYPQEKYEQYF. In nucleotides, the CDR3 is TGTGCCAGCAGCTTTTATCCGCAGGAAAAGTACGAGCAGTACTTC.

This clone was seen a handful of times. The chain uses TRBV15 and TRBJ2-7, with 7 bases aligning to TRBD2. Germline trimming cut 1 base from V and 5 bases from J; bases unmatched to any gene: 14. The length of the CDR3 is 17 residues. In germline, CDR1 is LNHNV, CDR2 YYDKDF (reference sequence). CDR3 nucleotide sequence: TGTGCCACCAGCAGAGCTTTCACCGGACTAGTTGGCGACGAGCAGTACTTC. It encodes CATSRAFTGLVGDEQYF.

The chain has TRBV6-9 and TRBJ2-7; TRBD1 might be the D (6 bases). CDR1 is MNHGY and CDR2 is SVAAGI in the germline V gene. The length of the CDR3 is 14 residues. V was clipped by 5 bases and J by 0 bases, with 11 bases between them. CDR3: CASSDRKTSYEQYF. The CDR3 DNA is TGTGCCAGCAGTGACAGGAAAACCTCCTACGAGCAGTACTTC.